What follows is one TCR beta chain and its context. The V end was cut by 4 bases, the J end by 4 bases, with 17 bases between. Germline CDR1 reads SGHVS; CDR2 reads FQNEAQ. CDR3 length equals 15 residues. These data come from a study of blood T cell repertoires in COVID-19. Clones were read by immunoSEQ multiplex PCR, and TCRdb kept only the in-frame ones, dropping some. This sample has about 370,000 clones, with approximately 90% found just once. The chain links TRBV7-8 to TRBJ2-7; D possibly corresponds to TRBD1 (5 bases). This TCR came from a man between 18 and 35 years old who had recovered from COVID-19. Sequencing input: PBMCs or T cells enriched from blood (not recorded which). This CDR3 reads CASSSQTRVGYEQYF. The CDR3 coding sequence is TGTGCCAGCAGCTCCCAGACCAGGGTGGGGTACGAGCAGTACTTC. Filled out from reference TRBV7-8 and TRBJ2-7, the complete variable domain reads GAGVSQSPRYKVAKRGQDVALRCDPISGHVSLFWYQQALGQGPEFLTYFQNEAQLDKSGLPSDRFFAERPEGSVSTLKIQRTQQEDSAVYLCASSSQTRVGYEQYFGPGTRLTVT.